This entry is about one T cell receptor beta chain. Its antigen is unidentified. Clones were read by immunoSEQ multiplex PCR, and TCRdb kept only the in-frame ones, dropping some. This sample yields around 190,000 clones, of which 88% are seen a single time; under 14% belongs to the top ten. The data stem from a study of T cell responses to AZD1222 COVID-19 vaccine. Trimming took off 4 bases at V and 0 bases at J, with 16 bases between the two ends. This CDR3 is 17 amino acids long. From germline, CDR1 is SGHVS and CDR2 FQNEAQ. Study outcomes and limitations: Donor demographics were predominantly white British with a female majority; clonal diversity may be underestimated. Spike-specific TCR breadth and depth rose after two AZD1222 doses. At 160-218 and 743-854, vaccine-associated CD4 TCRs were dominant, and they spanned spike.

Sequenced here: peripheral blood, sampled 28 days after the second AZD1222 dose. This chain uses TRBV7-8 with TRBJ1-3; a weak D match, TRBD1 (5 bases). This clonotype was sampled from an adult who received the AZD1222 COVID-19 vaccine. This CDR3 reads CASSSSPGTHSGNTIYF. The CDR3 bases are TGTGCCAGCAGCTCGTCTCCCGGGACTCACTCTGGAAACACCATATATTTT.